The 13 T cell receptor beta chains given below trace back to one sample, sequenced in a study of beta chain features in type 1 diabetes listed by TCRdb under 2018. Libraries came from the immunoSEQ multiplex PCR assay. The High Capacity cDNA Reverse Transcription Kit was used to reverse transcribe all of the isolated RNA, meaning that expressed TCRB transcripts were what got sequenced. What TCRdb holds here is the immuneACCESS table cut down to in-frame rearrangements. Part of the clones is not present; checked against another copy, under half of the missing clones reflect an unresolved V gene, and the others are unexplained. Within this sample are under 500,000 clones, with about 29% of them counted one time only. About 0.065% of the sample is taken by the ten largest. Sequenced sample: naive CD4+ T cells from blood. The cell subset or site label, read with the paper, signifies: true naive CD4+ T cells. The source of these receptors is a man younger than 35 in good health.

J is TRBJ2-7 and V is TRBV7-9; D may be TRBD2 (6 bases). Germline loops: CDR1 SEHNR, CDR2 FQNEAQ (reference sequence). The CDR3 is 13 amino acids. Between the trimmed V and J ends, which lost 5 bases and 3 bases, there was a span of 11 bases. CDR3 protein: CASSRDSVYEQYF. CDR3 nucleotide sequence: TGTGCCAGCAGCCGGGACTCAGTCTACGAGCAGTACTTC. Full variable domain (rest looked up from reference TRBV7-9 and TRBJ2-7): DTGVSQNPRHKITKRGQNVTFRCDPISEHNRLYWYRQTLGQGPEFLTYFQNEAQLEKSRLLSDRFSAERPKGSFSTLEIQRTEQGDSAMYLCASSRDSVYEQYFGPGTRLTVT.

CDR3 loop: CASSTQGGVHEQYF. The CDR3 DNA reads TGTGCCAGCAGCACCCAGGGCGGGGTCCACGAGCAGTACTTC. The V and J genes are TRBV7-9 and TRBJ2-7; D is possibly TRBD2 (6 bases). The CDR3 spans 14 residues. V dropped 5 bases and J dropped 5 bases, with 16 bases sitting between them. Germline CDR1 reads SEHNR; CDR2 reads FQNEAQ (reference sequence).

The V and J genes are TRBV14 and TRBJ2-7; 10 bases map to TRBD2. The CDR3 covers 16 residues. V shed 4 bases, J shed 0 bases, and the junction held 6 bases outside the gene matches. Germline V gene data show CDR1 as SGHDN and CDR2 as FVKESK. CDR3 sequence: CASSPYLAGDSYEQYF. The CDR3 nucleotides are TGTGCCAGCAGCCCCTATCTAGCGGGAGACTCCTACGAGCAGTACTTC.

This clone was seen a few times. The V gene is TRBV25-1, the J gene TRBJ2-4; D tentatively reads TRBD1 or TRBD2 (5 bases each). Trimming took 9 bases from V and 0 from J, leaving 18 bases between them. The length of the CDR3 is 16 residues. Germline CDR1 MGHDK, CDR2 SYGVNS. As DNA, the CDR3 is TGTGCCAGTGTACCTTCGGTGGGGGAAGCCAAAAACATTCAGTACTTC. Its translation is CASVPSVGEAKNIQYF. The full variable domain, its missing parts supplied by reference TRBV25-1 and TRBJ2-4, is EADIYQTPRYLVIGTGKKITLECSQTMGHDKMYWYQQDPGMELHLIHYSYGVNSTEKGDLSSESTVSRIRTEHFPLTLESARPSHTSQYLCASVPSVGEAKNIQYFGAGTRLSVL.

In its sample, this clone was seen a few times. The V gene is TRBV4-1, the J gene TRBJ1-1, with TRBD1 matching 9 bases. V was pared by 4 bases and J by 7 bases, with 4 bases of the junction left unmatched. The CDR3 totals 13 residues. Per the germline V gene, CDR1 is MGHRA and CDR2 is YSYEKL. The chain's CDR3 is CASSPTGGDEAFF. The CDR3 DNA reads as TGCGCCAGCAGCCCAACAGGGGGCGATGAAGCTTTCTTT.

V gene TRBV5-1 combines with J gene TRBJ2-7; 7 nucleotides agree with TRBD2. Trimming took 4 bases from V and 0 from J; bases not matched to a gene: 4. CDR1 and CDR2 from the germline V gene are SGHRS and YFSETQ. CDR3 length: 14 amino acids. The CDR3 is CASSVSSGSYEQYF. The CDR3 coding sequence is TGCGCCAGCAGCGTGTCTAGCGGCTCCTACGAGCAGTACTTC.

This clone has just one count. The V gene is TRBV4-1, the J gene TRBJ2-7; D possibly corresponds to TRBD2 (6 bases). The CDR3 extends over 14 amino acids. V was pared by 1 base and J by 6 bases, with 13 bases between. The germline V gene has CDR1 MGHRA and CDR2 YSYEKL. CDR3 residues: CASSQVGGRREQYF. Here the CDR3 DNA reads TGCGCCAGCAGCCAAGTAGGTGGGAGGCGCGAGCAGTACTTC.

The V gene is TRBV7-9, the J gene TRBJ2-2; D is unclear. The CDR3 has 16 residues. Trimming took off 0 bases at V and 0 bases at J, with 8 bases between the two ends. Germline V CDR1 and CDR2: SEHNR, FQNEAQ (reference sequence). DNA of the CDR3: TGTGCCAGCAGCTTAGCTCTGGGGACGAACACCGGGGAGCTGTTTTTT. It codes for CASSLALGTNTGELFF.

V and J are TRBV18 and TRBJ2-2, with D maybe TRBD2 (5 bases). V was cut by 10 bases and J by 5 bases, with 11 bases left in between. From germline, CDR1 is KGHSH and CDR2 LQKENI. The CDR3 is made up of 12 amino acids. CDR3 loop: CATTPGTGELFF. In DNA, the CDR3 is TGTGCCACCACTCCGGGGACCGGGGAGCTGTTTTTT.

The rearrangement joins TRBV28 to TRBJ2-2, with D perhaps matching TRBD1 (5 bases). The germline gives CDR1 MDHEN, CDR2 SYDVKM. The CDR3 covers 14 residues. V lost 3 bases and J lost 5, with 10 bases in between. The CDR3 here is CASSFVWTTGELFF. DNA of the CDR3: TGTGCCAGCAGTTTTGTATGGACAACCGGGGAGCTGTTTTTT. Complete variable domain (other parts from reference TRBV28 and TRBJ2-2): DVKVTQSSRYLVKRTGEKVFLECVQDMDHENMFWYRQDPGLGLRLIYFSYDVKMKEKGDIPEGYSVSREKKERFSLILESASTNQTSMYLCASSFVWTTGELFFGEGSRLTVL.

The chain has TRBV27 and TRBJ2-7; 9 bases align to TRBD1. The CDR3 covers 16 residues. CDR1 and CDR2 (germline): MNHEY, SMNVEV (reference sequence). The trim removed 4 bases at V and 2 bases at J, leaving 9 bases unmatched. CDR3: CASSSPGQGGPYEQYF. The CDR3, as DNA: TGTGCCAGCAGTTCGCCGGGACAGGGAGGCCCCTACGAGCAGTACTTC.

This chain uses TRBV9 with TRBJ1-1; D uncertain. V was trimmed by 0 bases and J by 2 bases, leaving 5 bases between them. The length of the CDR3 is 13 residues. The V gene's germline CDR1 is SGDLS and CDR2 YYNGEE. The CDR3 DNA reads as TGTGCCAGCAGCGTAGACGAAAACACTGAAGCTTTCTTT. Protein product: CASSVDENTEAFF.

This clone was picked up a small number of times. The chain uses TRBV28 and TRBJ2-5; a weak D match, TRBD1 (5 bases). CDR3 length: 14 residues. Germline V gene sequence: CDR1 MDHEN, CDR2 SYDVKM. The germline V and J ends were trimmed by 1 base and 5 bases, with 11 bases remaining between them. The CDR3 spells CASSLLGVVETQYF. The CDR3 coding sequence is TGTGCCAGCAGTTTATTAGGGGTTGTGGAGACCCAGTACTTC.